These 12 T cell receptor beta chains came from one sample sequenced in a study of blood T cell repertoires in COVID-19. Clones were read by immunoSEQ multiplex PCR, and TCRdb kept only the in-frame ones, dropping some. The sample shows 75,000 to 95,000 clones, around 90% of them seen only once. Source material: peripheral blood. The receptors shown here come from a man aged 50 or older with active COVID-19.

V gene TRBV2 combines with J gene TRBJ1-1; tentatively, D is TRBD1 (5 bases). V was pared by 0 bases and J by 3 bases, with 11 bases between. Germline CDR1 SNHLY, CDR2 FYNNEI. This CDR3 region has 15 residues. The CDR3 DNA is TGTGCCAGCAGTGAAGCCTGGGGCCGTGACACTGAAGCTTTCTTT. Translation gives CASSEAWGRDTEAFF.

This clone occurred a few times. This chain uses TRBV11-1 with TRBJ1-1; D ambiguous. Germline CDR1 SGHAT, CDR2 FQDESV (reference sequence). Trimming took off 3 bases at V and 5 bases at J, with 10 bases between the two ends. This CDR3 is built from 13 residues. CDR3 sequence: CASSFYGETEAFF. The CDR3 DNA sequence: TGTGCCAGCAGCTTTTACGGGGAAACTGAAGCTTTCTTT.

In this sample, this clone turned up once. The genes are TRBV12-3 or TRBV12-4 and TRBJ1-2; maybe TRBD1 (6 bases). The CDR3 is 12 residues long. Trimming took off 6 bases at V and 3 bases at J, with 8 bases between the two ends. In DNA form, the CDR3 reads TGTGCCAGCAGCTGGACAGACTATGGCTACACCTTC. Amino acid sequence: CASSWTDYGYTF.

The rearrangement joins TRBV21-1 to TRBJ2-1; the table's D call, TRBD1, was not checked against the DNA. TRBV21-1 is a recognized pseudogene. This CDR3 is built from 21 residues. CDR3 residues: CASSKSPLRQGNSRGDNEQFF. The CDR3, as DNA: TGTGCCAGCAGCAAGTCCCCCCTTCGACAGGGGAATTCAAGGGGGGACAATGAGCAGTTCTTC.

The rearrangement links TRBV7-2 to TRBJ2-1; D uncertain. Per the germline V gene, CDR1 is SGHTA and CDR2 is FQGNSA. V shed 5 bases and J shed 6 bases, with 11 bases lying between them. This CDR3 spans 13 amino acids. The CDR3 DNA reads TGTGCCAGCAGCGCAACAGTCATCAATGAGCAGTTCTTC. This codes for CASSATVINEQFF.

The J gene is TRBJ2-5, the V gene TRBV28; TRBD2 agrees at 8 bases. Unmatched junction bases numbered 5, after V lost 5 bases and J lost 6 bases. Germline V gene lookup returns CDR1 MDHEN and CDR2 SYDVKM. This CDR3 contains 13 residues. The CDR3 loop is CASSVGREKTQYF. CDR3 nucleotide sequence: TGTGCCAGCAGTGTCGGGAGGGAGAAGACCCAGTACTTC.

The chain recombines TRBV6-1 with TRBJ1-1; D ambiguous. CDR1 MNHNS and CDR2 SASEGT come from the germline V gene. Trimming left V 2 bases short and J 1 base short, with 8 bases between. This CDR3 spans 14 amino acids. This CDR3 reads CASSEKYGNTEAFF. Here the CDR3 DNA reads TGTGCCAGCAGTGAAAAATACGGGAACACTGAAGCTTTCTTT.

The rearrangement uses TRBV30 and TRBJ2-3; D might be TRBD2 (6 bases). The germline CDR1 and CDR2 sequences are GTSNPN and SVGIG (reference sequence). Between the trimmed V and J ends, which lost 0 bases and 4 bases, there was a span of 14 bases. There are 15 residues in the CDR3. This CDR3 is CAWSVGGVEADTQYF. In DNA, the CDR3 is TGTGCCTGGAGTGTAGGCGGGGTTGAGGCAGATACGCAGTATTTT.

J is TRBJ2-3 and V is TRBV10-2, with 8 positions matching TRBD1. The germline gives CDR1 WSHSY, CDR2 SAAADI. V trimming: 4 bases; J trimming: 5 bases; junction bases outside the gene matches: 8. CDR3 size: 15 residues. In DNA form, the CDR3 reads TGCGCCAGCAGTGTGGACAGGGCGCGCTTAGATACGCAGTATTTT. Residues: CASSVDRARLDTQYF.

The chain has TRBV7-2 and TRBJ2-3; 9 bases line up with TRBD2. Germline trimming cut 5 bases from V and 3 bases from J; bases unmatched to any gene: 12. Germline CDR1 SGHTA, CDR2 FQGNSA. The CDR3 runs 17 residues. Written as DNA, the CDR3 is TGTGCCAGCAGCGTAGGGGGTAGCGGGAGATGGACAGATACGCAGTATTTT. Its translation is CASSVGGSGRWTDTQYF.

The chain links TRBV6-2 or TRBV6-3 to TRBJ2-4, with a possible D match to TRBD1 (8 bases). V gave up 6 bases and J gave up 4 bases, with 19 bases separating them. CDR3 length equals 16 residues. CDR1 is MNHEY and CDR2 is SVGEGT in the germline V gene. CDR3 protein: CASSPAAGQEKNIQYF. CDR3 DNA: TGTGCCAGCAGCCCGGCAGCGGGACAGGAGAAAAACATTCAGTACTTC.

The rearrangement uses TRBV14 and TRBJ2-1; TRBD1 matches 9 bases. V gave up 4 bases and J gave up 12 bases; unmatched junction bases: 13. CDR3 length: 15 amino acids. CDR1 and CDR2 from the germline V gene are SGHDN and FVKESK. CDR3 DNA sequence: TGTGCCAGCAGCCCGCCGGGACAGGGTCCTTGGCGGCAGTTCTTC. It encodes CASSPPGQGPWRQFF.